In this sample, the clone carrying this T cell receptor beta chain turned up many times. Its antigen remains unknown. The record originates from a study of metastatic and nonmetastatic thyroid tumors. About the study: Repertoires from malignant and benign thyroid patients were compared across blood and tumor or nodule tissue.

In the original processing: A papillary thyroid cancer distant-metastasis classifier was built from CDR3 differences across clinicopathological groups. TCRdb re-processed the PCR reads through MiXCR. It is TCRdb's table, rather than the study itself, that gives the V and J calls and clone size. The sample yields approximately 25,000 clones, about an eighth seen once. This CDR3 is 15 amino acids long. V was cut by 2 bases and J by 7 bases, with 17 bases left in between. Thyroid surgery had not been preceded by any treatment in any patient. Study conclusions and caveats: Significantly greater TCR beta diversity was reportedly found in malignant thyroid tumors than in benign nodules (in blood and tumor).

The gene calls are TRBV12-3 or TRBV12-4 and TRBJ1-1; D is unclear. Material: blood. This TCR derives from a female donor with papillary thyroid cancer or a benign thyroid nodule (not recorded which). Some clones in this sample may be carry-over from other donors' samples. In nucleotides, the CDR3 is TGTGCCAGCAGTTTATCCCGGATTCGGGGATTTGAAGCTTTCTTT. Its protein is CASSLSRIRGFEAFF.